The next 27 T cell receptor beta chains were all read from a single sample in a study of regulatory T cells in long-lasting Graves disease. Regarding time point: persistent/refractory GD, antithyroid drugs over 5 years with positive TRAb. With RNA extracted from PBMCs as input, the TCR library was made. For TCR beta, libraries came from iRepertoire HTBI primers and Arm-PCR of CDR3 regions. TCRdb reanalysed the multiplex PCR reads using MiXCR and keeps one entry per CDR3 protein. The table includes 400,000 or so distinct CDR3 sequences, roughly a quarter detected once. The sample consisted of peripheral blood mononuclear cells (PBMCs), taken when the disease was refractory, from a patient treated with antithyroid drugs. The receptors derive from a female donor with Graves disease.

This clonotype was seen a handful of times. The chain has TRBV2 and TRBJ1-5; possibly TRBD1 for D (6 bases). V was cut by 5 bases and J by 7 bases, with 12 bases left in between. CDR3 length equals 13 residues. Per the germline V gene, CDR1 is SNHLY and CDR2 is FYNNEI. CDR3 sequence reads: CASSWGRGQPQHF. The DNA for the CDR3 is TGTGCCAGCAGTTGGGGGCGTGGACAGCCCCAGCATTTT.

The rearrangement uses TRBV10-3 and TRBJ1-1; D possibly corresponds to TRBD1 (5 bases). V lost 6 bases and J 1 base, leaving 9 bases between the germline ends. The germline V gene has CDR1 ENHRY and CDR2 SYGVKD. The CDR3 has 13 residues. The CDR3 here is CAIRGTSNTEAFF. CDR3 nucleotides: TGTGCCATCAGGGGGACCTCGAACACTGAAGCTTTCTTT.

The rearrangement uses TRBV5-1 and TRBJ2-2; D not certain. This CDR3 contains 13 residues. V dropped 1 base and J dropped 9 bases, with 10 bases sitting between them. Germline V lookup: CDR1 SGHRS, CDR2 YFSETQ. The CDR3 DNA reads TGCGCCAGCAGCTTGAGTTTGACCAGGGAGCTGTTTTTT. Protein product: CASSLSLTRELFF.

This clonotype occurred many times. The V gene is TRBV20-1, the J gene TRBJ1-5, with 7 bases identical to TRBD1. Losses at the gene ends were 2 bases for V and 3 bases for J; bases not matched to a gene: 7. Per germline, CDR1 DFQATT and CDR2 SNEGSKA (reference sequence). CDR3 length: 15 amino acids. CDR3 in amino acids: CSARPTGQNNQPQHF. The CDR3 DNA sequence: TGCAGTGCTAGACCGACGGGACAGAACAATCAGCCCCAGCATTTT.

This sequence joins TRBV7-2 and TRBJ2-5; D remains unclear. In germline, CDR1 is SGHTA, CDR2 FQGNSA. Trimming took off 1 base at V and 1 base at J, with 7 bases between the two ends. This CDR3 contains 14 residues. The CDR3 region has the DNA TGTGCCAGCAGCTTAGACCGGATCCAAGAGACCCAGTACTTC. Translating gives CASSLDRIQETQYF.

This clonotype was seen many times. The chain links TRBV6-1 to TRBJ2-5, with 8 nucleotides matching TRBD1. J gave up 5 bases and V 3 bases, and 5 bases lay outside the gene matches. This CDR3 comprises 14 residues. Per the germline V gene, CDR1 is MNHNS and CDR2 is SASEGT. This CDR3 reads CASSDRTGRETQYF. CDR3 DNA sequence: TGTGCCAGCAGTGACCGGACAGGGCGGGAGACCCAGTACTTC.

This clonotype was seen ten or more times. This chain uses TRBV6-1 with TRBJ2-7; D is unclear. V gave up 5 bases and J gave up 4 bases, with 15 bases separating them. CDR1 is MNHNS and CDR2 is SASEGT in the germline V gene. The CDR3 has 14 residues. The CDR3 reads CASSRAGMVYEQYF. The CDR3 DNA reads as TGTGCCAGCAGTCGCGCCGGTATGGTGTACGAGCAGTACTTC.

This clonotype was counted ten times or more. The chain links TRBV28 to TRBJ1-6; 9 positions agree with TRBD1. The CDR3 covers 14 residues. The V gene end was trimmed by 6 bases and the J gene end by 8 bases; junction bases not matched to a gene: 5. CDR1 MDHEN and CDR2 SYDVKM come from the germline V gene. CDR3 DNA sequence: TGTGCCAGCAGACAAGGGACAGGGCATTCACCCCTCCACTTT. This translates into CASRQGTGHSPLHF.

This clonotype has at least ten counts. V is TRBV12-3 or TRBV12-4 and J is TRBJ2-6, with D possibly TRBD1 on 6 matching bases. The CDR3 runs 15 residues. V lost 10 bases to trimming and J lost 0 bases, with 13 bases between them. The chain's CDR3 is CATSDSSSGANVLTF. The CDR3 bases are TGTGCCACTTCGGACAGCTCCTCTGGGGCCAACGTCCTGACTTTC.

V and J are TRBV24-1 and TRBJ2-3; tentatively, D is TRBD2 (6 bases). The CDR3 runs to 12 residues. Germline V gene sequence: CDR1 KGHDR, CDR2 SFDVKD. V shed 9 bases and J shed 7 bases, with 13 bases lying between them. The CDR3 loop is CATRGKGYTQYF. The CDR3 region has the DNA TGTGCCACCCGGGGGAAGGGGTATACGCAGTATTTT.

This clonotype was found a few times. V gene TRBV20-1 combines with J gene TRBJ2-5, with 11 bases matching TRBD2. Looked up from germline, CDR1 is DFQATT and CDR2 is SNEGSKA (reference sequence). The CDR3 covers 17 residues. With V trimmed by 6 bases and J by 5 bases, 17 bases remained unmatched. CDR3 region: CSAARTSGPLGGETQYF. The CDR3 nucleotides are TGCAGTGCGGCACGGACTAGCGGGCCTTTAGGAGGCGAGACCCAGTACTTC.

The chain joins TRBV2 to TRBJ2-3, with D uncertain. Trimming removed 4 bases at V and 2 bases at J, with 10 bases between. The germline gives CDR1 SNHLY, CDR2 FYNNEI. The length of the CDR3 is 14 residues. The CDR3, as DNA: TGTGCCAGCAGTGGGATAATTCCCACAGATACGCAGTATTTT. This encodes CASSGIIPTDTQYF.

The chain has TRBV20-1 and TRBJ1-2, with 8 bases identical to TRBD1. J was trimmed by 4 bases and V by 0 bases; bases with no gene match: 7. Germline V gives CDR1 DFQATT, CDR2 SNEGSKA (reference sequence). The CDR3 runs to 15 residues. CDR3 nucleotides: TGCAGTGCTAGAGACCTACAGGGGGGCAGCTATGGCTACACCTTC. Its protein is CSARDLQGGSYGYTF.

The V gene is TRBV6-5, the J gene TRBJ1-2; 12 positions agree with TRBD1. The V segment lost 0 bases and the J segment 9 bases; nucleotides outside the gene matches: 5. Germline-derived CDR1 and CDR2 are MNHEY and SVGAGI. The CDR3 length is 15 residues. The CDR3 sequence: CASSYSGTGGLSYTF. As DNA, the CDR3 is TGTGCCAGCAGTTACTCCGGGACAGGGGGCTTGAGCTACACCTTC.

This clonotype was seen many times. V gene TRBV2 combines with J gene TRBJ1-4, with 7 bases lining up with TRBD1. The CDR3 sequence is 15 residues long. Trimming cost V 4 bases and J 1 base; bases outside gene matches: 3. Per germline, CDR1 SNHLY and CDR2 FYNNEI. DNA of the CDR3: TGTGCCAGCAGTGCTTACAGGGGAACTAATGAAAAACTGTTTTTT. This codes for CASSAYRGTNEKLFF. The entire variable domain, with the rest obtained from reference TRBV2 and TRBJ1-4, is as follows: EPEVTQTPSHQVTQMGQEVILRCVPISNHLYFYWYRQILGQKVEFLVSFYNNEISEKSEIFDDQFSVERPDGSNFTLKIRSTKLEDSAMYFCASSAYRGTNEKLFFGSGTQLSVL.

The chain is built from TRBV6-4 and TRBJ2-5; D possibly matches TRBD1 or TRBD2 (5 bases each). The CDR3 length is 16 residues. Between the trimmed V and J ends, which lost 5 bases and 2 bases, there was a span of 18 bases. Germline values: CDR1 MRHNA, CDR2 SNTAGT. The CDR3 bases are TGTGCCAGCAGTTACACTATAGGGGACCTACAAGAGACCCAGTACTTC. This gives the protein CASSYTIGDLQETQYF.

J is TRBJ1-1 and V is TRBV5-6; D is uncertain. Between the trimmed V and J ends, which lost 2 bases and 8 bases, there was a span of 10 bases. The CDR3 runs 12 residues. CDR1 is SGHDT, CDR2 YYEEEE, per germline. This CDR3 is CASSLIQREAFF. Written as DNA, the CDR3 is TGTGCCAGCAGCTTAATCCAGAGAGAAGCTTTCTTT.

This clonotype appeared a few times. This chain links TRBV2 with TRBJ1-3; D may be TRBD1 (6 bases). Germline lookup yields CDR1 SNHLY and CDR2 FYNNEI. V lost 6 bases, J lost 0 bases, and 12 bases lay in between. There are 15 residues in the CDR3. The CDR3 here is CASSLGHNSGNTIYF. CDR3 nucleotide sequence: TGTGCCAGCAGCCTGGGACATAACTCTGGAAACACCATATATTTT.

V is TRBV5-1 and J is TRBJ2-2; D not certain. The CDR3 has 15 amino acids. Germline assignment: CDR1 SGHRS and CDR2 YFSETQ. V was cut by 1 base and J by 1 base, with 8 bases left in between. CDR3 nucleotide sequence: TGCGCCAGCAGCTTGCCCAACCTGAACACCGGGGAGCTGTTTTTT. This encodes CASSLPNLNTGELFF.

The chain links TRBV14 to TRBJ2-1, with D possibly matching TRBD2 (5 bases). The CDR3 has 13 amino acids. Germline values: CDR1 SGHDN, CDR2 FVKESK. The germline V and J ends were trimmed by 2 bases and 7 bases, with 9 bases remaining between them. CDR3 in amino acids: CASSQLGGNEQFF. The CDR3 DNA sequence: TGTGCCAGCAGCCAATTAGGAGGTAATGAGCAGTTCTTC. The full variable domain, its missing parts supplied by reference TRBV14 and TRBJ2-1, is EAGVTQFPSHSVIEKGQTVTLRCDPISGHDNLYWYRRVMGKEIKFLLHFVKESKQDESGMPNNRFLAERTGGTYSTLKVQPAELEDSGVYFCASSQLGGNEQFFGPGTRLTVL.

V and J are TRBV11-2 and TRBJ2-2, with 8 bases matching TRBD1. The length of the CDR3 is 17 residues. Germline values: CDR1 SGHAT, CDR2 FQNNGV. The V segment lost 3 bases and the J segment 4 bases; nucleotides outside the gene matches: 10. The DNA of the CDR3 is TGTGCCAGCAGCTTGCAGGGGGCTTTGTGGTCCACCGGGGAGCTGTTTTTT. Amino acids: CASSLQGALWSTGELFF.

The V gene is TRBV7-2, the J gene TRBJ1-6, with D tentatively TRBD1 (6 bases). The CDR3 is 21 residues long. Germline V gene data show CDR1 as SGHTA and CDR2 as FQGNSA. Trimming removed 1 base from V and 7 bases from J, with 29 bases in between. CDR3 DNA sequence: TGTGCCAGCAGCTTAGTAGTGGGGGCGGGTGATTTCAGTACAGGGAATTCACCCCTCCACTTT. Translation: CASSLVVGAGDFSTGNSPLHF. Using reference TRBV7-2 and TRBJ1-6 for the parts outside the CDR3, the full variable domain is GAGVSQSPSNKVTEKGKDVELRCDPISGHTALYWYRQSLGQGLEFLIYFQGNSAPDKSGLPSDRFSAERTGGSVSTLTIQRTQQEDSAVYLCASSLVVGAGDFSTGNSPLHFGNGTRLTVT.

This clonotype was counted ten times or more. The chain joins TRBV12-3 or TRBV12-4 to TRBJ1-1; no clear D. The CDR3 totals 16 residues. The V gene lost 6 bases and the J gene lost 2 bases, with 19 bases spanning the gap. The CDR3 here is CASRLIGRAANTEAFF. The CDR3 DNA reads TGTGCCAGCAGGTTAATCGGGAGGGCTGCCAACACTGAAGCTTTCTTT.

The rearrangement links TRBV30 to TRBJ1-2, with D tentatively TRBD1 (6 bases). Trimming left V 0 bases short and J 2 bases short, with 13 bases between. Germline V gives CDR1 GTSNPN, CDR2 SVGIG (reference sequence). The CDR3 is 15 residues long. The CDR3 coding sequence is TGTGCCTGGAGTGTAGGAGGGGGACCGAACTATGGCTACACCTTC. Protein product: CAWSVGGGPNYGYTF.

V is TRBV9 and J is TRBJ2-5, with TRBD2 matching over 9 bases. Germline V gene sequence: CDR1 SGDLS, CDR2 YYNGEE. The V and J ends lost 3 bases and 5 bases, in that order; junction bases with no gene match: 11. The CDR3 sequence is 16 residues long. CDR3 nucleotides: TGTGCCAGCAGCGGACGGATTAGCGGGAGTCGGGAGACCCAGTACTTC. This encodes CASSGRISGSRETQYF.

This clonotype was observed once. This chain joins TRBV6-2 or TRBV6-3 and TRBJ1-2; D perhaps matches TRBD1 (5 bases). CDR3 length: 15 residues. Germline V lookup: CDR1 MNHEY, CDR2 SVGEGT. V was shortened by 3 bases and J by 4 bases, with 15 bases between the two germline ends. This CDR3 reads CASSYSGLIRYGYTF. In DNA form, the CDR3 reads TGTGCCAGCAGTTATTCAGGGCTCATCCGCTATGGCTACACCTTC.

This clonotype was detected a few times. The chain couples TRBV6-1 to TRBJ2-7; D may be TRBD1 or TRBD2 (5 bases each). V was cut by 6 bases and J by 3 bases, with 21 bases left in between. The germline V gene has CDR1 MNHNS and CDR2 SASEGT. This CDR3 contains 16 residues. The CDR3 here is CASRKYRDQRVYEQYF. The CDR3 DNA follows: TGTGCCAGCAGAAAATACCGGGACCAGAGGGTCTACGAGCAGTACTTC.